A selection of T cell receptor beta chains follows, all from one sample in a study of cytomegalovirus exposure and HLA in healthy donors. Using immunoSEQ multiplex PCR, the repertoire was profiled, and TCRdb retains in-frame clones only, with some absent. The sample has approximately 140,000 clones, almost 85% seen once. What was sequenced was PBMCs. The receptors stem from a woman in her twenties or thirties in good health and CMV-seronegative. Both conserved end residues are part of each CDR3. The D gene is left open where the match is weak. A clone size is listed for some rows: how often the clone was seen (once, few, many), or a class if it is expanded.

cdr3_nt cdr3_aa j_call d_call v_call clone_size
TGTGCCAGCAGCTACGACACGAACCCTATATACGAGCAGTACTTC CASSYDTNPIYEQYF TRBJ2-7 NA TRBV7-2 NA
TGCAGCGTTGAAACCCCAAAAGTAGTTGAAGCTTTCTTT CSVETPKVVEAFF TRBJ1-1 NA TRBV29-1 NA
TGTGCCAGCAGCGTCCGGACAGTATCAGATACGCAGTATTTT CASSVRTVSDTQYF TRBJ2-3 NA TRBV9 NA
TGTGCCAGCAGCCCAGGACGGAGGGGGCTTAGCAATCAGCCCCAGCATTTT CASSPGRRGLSNQPQHF TRBJ1-5 TRBD1 TRBV28 NA
TGCGCCAGCAGCTCCGGGACAGGCACCGCCTATGGCTACACCTTC CASSSGTGTAYGYTF TRBJ1-2 TRBD1 TRBV5-1 NA
TGTGCCTGGATGCAGGGGGGAACGCAGTATTTT CAWMQGGTQYF TRBJ2-3 NA TRBV30 many
TGTGCCAGCAGTGAACAGTTGCCCGATGAAAAACTGTTTTTT CASSEQLPDEKLFF TRBJ1-4 NA TRBV2 NA
TGCGCCAGCAGCCAGTACGGGGCAGGGGATGGGACTGGCTACACCTTC CASSQYGAGDGTGYTF TRBJ1-2 NA TRBV4-3 NA
TGCGCCAGCAGCCCCCTTCAGGGGTACTCCTACGAGCAGTACTTC CASSPLQGYSYEQYF TRBJ2-7 NA TRBV5-1 NA
TGTGCCAGCAGTCTCGGGGGGGCCTTTGTGGCAGATACGCAGTATTTT CASSLGGAFVADTQYF TRBJ2-3 TRBD2 TRBV2 NA
TGTGCCGACACTATTTGCGGGGGGGCCGGCACAGATACGCAGTATTTT CADTICGGAGTDTQYF TRBJ2-3 TRBD2 TRBV6-7 NA
TGCAGTGCCAACGGGGAAGAGACCCAGTACTTC CSANGEETQYF TRBJ2-5 NA TRBV20-1 NA
TGTGCCAGCAGCTCGTCGAACACCGGGGAGCTGTTTTTT CASSSSNTGELFF TRBJ2-2 NA TRBV4-2 NA
TGTGCCAGCAGCGTAGTCGGGTCAGGGTCTCACACCGGGGAGCTGTTTTTT CASSVVGSGSHTGELFF TRBJ2-2 NA TRBV9 few
TGTGCCAGCAGCTTGGGGGGCAATCCTGCCTACGAGCAGTACTTC CASSLGGNPAYEQYF TRBJ2-7 NA TRBV5-8 few
TGCGCCAGCGGAACACAGGAGGGCACCGGGGAGCTGTTTTTT CASGTQEGTGELFF TRBJ2-2 NA TRBV5-1 few
TGTGCCAGCAGCTCTTTTAACACCGGGGAGCTGTTTTTT CASSSFNTGELFF TRBJ2-2 NA TRBV7-6 NA
TGTGCCAGCAGCGGGACAGGACTTTCTGGGGCCAACGTCCTGACTTTC CASSGTGLSGANVLTF TRBJ2-6 TRBD1 TRBV9 NA
TGCAGCGCCTCGGGTCTTGAAGCTTTCTTT CSASGLEAFF TRBJ1-1 NA TRBV29-1 NA
TGTGCCAGCAGTTCTGTGACTAGCGGGGATCTCACAGATACGCAGTATTTT CASSSVTSGDLTDTQYF TRBJ2-3 TRBD2 TRBV28 NA
TGTGCCAGTAGAGGACAGGACTCTGGAAACACCATATATTTT CASRGQDSGNTIYF TRBJ1-3 TRBD1 TRBV19 NA
TGCGCCAGCAGCTTGGCCGGGACTACCGAAGAGACCCAGTACTTC CASSLAGTTEETQYF TRBJ2-5 TRBD2 TRBV5-1 NA
TGTGCCAGCCAAGGGGATTTTAATTCACCCCTCCACTTT CASQGDFNSPLHF TRBJ1-6 NA TRBV2 NA
TGTGCTGTGACAGGGGGCACGCGCGGTGAAAAACTGTTTTTT CAVTGGTRGEKLFF TRBJ1-4 TRBD1 TRBV19 NA
TGTGCCAGCAGTCTAGCGGGGGGGCCCTACGAGCAGTACTTC CASSLAGGPYEQYF TRBJ2-7 TRBD2 TRBV27 NA
TGTGCCAGCAGCTGGCCCGCCGGGGGGGGCGGAGGCTACACCTTC CASSWPAGGGGGYTF TRBJ1-2 NA TRBV5-6 NA
TGTGCCAGTAGCCCAAAGGGACAGGGGATGGTCTACGAGCAGTACTTC CASSPKGQGMVYEQYF TRBJ2-7 TRBD1 TRBV19 NA
TGTGCCAGCAGTTACTTCAGGGGCAATCAGCCCCAGCATTTT CASSYFRGNQPQHF TRBJ1-5 NA TRBV6-5 NA
TGTGCCAGCAGCTTAGGGCTCGGACTAGCTAGTGGAGATACGCAGTATTTT CASSLGLGLASGDTQYF TRBJ2-3 TRBD2 TRBV7-9 NA
TGCGCCAGCAGTCAATCCGACAGGGGGAAAGAGACCCAGTACTTC CASSQSDRGKETQYF TRBJ2-5 TRBD1 TRBV23-1 NA
TGTGCCAGCTCCTTCGGACAGAACCAAGAGACCCAGTACTTC CASSFGQNQETQYF TRBJ2-5 NA TRBV18 NA